This entry is about one T cell receptor (beta chain). Unique molecular identifiers were used to barcode this TCRbeta library. Via MiXCR, TCRdb re-called the PCR reads, giving one row per CDR3 protein. The data contain approximately 400,000 distinct CDR3 sequences, 11% of them seen just once; the ten biggest clones take up approximately 5%. This sample stems from a study of T-cell reconstitution after alpha-beta-depleted transplantation in children. The length of the CDR3 is 18 residues. CDR1 and CDR2 from the germline V gene are MNHEY and SVGAGI. Trimming cost V 2 bases and J 5 bases, with 24 bases left between them.

The rearrangement uses TRBV6-5 and TRBJ2-5; TRBD1 is a possible D gene (6 bases). Sequenced material: PBMCs from the stem cell graft donor, taken from the stem cell graft. The source is a human donor who donated a stem cell graft to a child with acute myeloid leukemia. CDR3 nucleotide sequence: TGTGCCAGCAGTTACGGGCACACAAGGACGCGGACAGTTGAGACCCAGTACTTC. Protein sequence: CASSYGHTRTRTVETQYF.